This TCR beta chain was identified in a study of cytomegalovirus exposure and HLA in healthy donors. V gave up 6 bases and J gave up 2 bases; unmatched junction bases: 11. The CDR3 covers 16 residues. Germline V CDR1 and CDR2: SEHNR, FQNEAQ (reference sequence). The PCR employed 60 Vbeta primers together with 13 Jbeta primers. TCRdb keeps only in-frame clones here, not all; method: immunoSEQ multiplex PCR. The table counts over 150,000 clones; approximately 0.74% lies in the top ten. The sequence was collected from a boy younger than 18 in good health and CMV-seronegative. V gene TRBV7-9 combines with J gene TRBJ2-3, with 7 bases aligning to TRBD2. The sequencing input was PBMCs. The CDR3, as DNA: TGTGCCAGCAGAGCAGCCAGCGGGGTCCCCACAGATACGCAGTATTTT. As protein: CASRAASGVPTDTQYF.